This section outlines one T cell receptor (beta chain) sequence together with its context. Antigen unknown. The data were obtained in a study of T cell responses to AZD1222 COVID-19 vaccine. Looking at the study overall: Second-dose timings of about 4 or about 12 weeks were pooled.

Findings and limits, study-wide: Compared with day 0, the breadth and depth of the Spike-specific TCR repertoire rose significantly after two doses of AZD1222. Seropositive status at baseline applied to only five or six AZD1222 recipients. Unmutated variant regions are reportedly targeted by nearly half of spike-specific TCRs.

The method was immunoSEQ multiplex PCR; TCRdb's version includes in-frame clones alone and lacks a portion of them. The data show around 170,000 clones, about nine tenths seen once. Deletions cut 4 bases from V and 1 base from J, with 11 bases between. This CDR3 spans 14 amino acids. Germline V gene data show CDR1 as SGHDT and CDR2 as YYEEEE. This receptor was taken from an adult in good health. The rearrangement uses TRBV5-6 and TRBJ1-1; no firm D call. Sample: peripheral blood, taken on day 0 of AZD1222 vaccination. The CDR3 region is CASSTTWQNTEAFF. CDR3 bases: TGTGCCAGCAGCACGACCTGGCAGAACACTGAAGCTTTCTTT.